These 26 T cell receptor beta chains were sequenced from one sample in a study of T cells after yellow fever vaccination. TCRdb called the 5' RACE reads again in MiXCR, with one record for every CDR3 protein. The repertoire consists of about 160,000 distinct CDR3 sequences, with around 8.5% occurring once and the leading ten covering roughly 33%. The specimen was CD8+ T cells sorted from PBMCs, collected 45 days after the yellow fever booster vaccination. The receptors were sampled from a young man who received the YFV17D yellow fever vaccine.

This clonotype was seen a few times. The V gene is TRBV19, the J gene TRBJ1-4, with no clear D. CDR1 and CDR2 (germline): LNHDA, SQIVND (reference sequence). V gave up 3 bases and J gave up 8 bases, with 16 bases separating them. The CDR3 totals 15 residues. In nucleotides, the CDR3 is TGTGCCAGTAGTATCTTCGACCGCCATTCGGAAAAACTGTTTTTT. It is translated as CASSIFDRHSEKLFF.

This clonotype occurred many times. The rearrangement links TRBV4-1 to TRBJ1-1; D is perhaps TRBD1 (6 bases). This CDR3 is 15 amino acids long. Trimming shortened V by 4 bases and J by 4 bases, and 16 bases separated the two germline ends. The germline gives CDR1 MGHRA, CDR2 YSYEKL. The CDR3 is CASSPRHVGGTEAFF. In nucleotides, the CDR3 is TGCGCCAGCAGCCCCAGGCACGTAGGGGGCACTGAAGCTTTCTTT.

This clonotype occurred a few times. The gene calls are TRBV29-1 and TRBJ2-7; no clear D. V was clipped by 6 bases and J by 6 bases, with 15 bases between them. The CDR3 length is 12 residues. Looked up from germline, CDR1 is SQVTM and CDR2 is ANQGSEA. The CDR3 bases are TGCAGCGTACGTATAGTGGGCGGCGAGCAGTACTTC. This encodes CSVRIVGGEQYF.

The CDR3 here is CASSLGGAKNIQYF. In nucleotides, the CDR3 is TGTGCCAGCAGTTTGGGTGGAGCCAAAAACATTCAGTACTTC. The genes are TRBV27 and TRBJ2-4; no firm D call. This CDR3 region has 14 residues. Between the trimmed V and J ends, which lost 3 bases and 0 bases, there was a span of 6 bases. Germline CDR1 MNHEY, CDR2 SMNVEV (reference sequence).

The gene calls are TRBV27 and TRBJ2-1, with 9 bases that match TRBD1. After removal of 3 bases from V and 9 bases from J, the junction contained 6 bases not matched to a gene. This CDR3 comprises 14 residues. Germline CDR1 MNHEY, CDR2 SMNVEV (reference sequence). CDR3 sequence: CASSLGQGFREQFF. The DNA for the CDR3 is TGTGCCAGCAGTTTGGGACAGGGATTCCGTGAGCAGTTCTTC.

This clonotype was seen a few times. The gene calls are TRBV4-1 and TRBJ2-7; possibly TRBD1 for D (5 bases). This CDR3 is built from 13 residues. Trimming shortened V by 5 bases and J by 1 base, and 9 bases separated the two germline ends. Germline CDR1 is MGHRA and CDR2 is YSYEKL. DNA for the CDR3: TGCGCCAGCAGCTACCGGACATCCTACGAGCAGTACGTC. Translating it yields CASSYRTSYEQYV.

This chain uses TRBV7-9 with TRBJ2-1, with TRBD1 matching 8 bases. The CDR3 runs 14 residues. J was trimmed by 4 bases and V by 5 bases; bases with no gene match: 4. The V gene's germline CDR1 is SEHNR and CDR2 FQNEAQ (reference sequence). In DNA form, the CDR3 reads TGTGCCAGCAGCAGGACAGGGCGTTACAATGAGCAGTTCTTC. It encodes CASSRTGRYNEQFF.

J is TRBJ2-7 and V is TRBV6-5; 8 bases line up with TRBD1. Germline assignment: CDR1 MNHEY and CDR2 SVGAGI. CDR3 size: 19 residues. V gave up 6 bases and J gave up 1 base; unmatched junction bases: 20. CDR3 in DNA: TGTGCCAGCAGCCGACACAACCCGGGACAGGTCACAGGTTCCTACGAGCAGTACGTC. Protein product: CASSRHNPGQVTGSYEQYV.

The CDR3 DNA is TGCGCCAGCAGCTTGCGGTCTAGCGGAAGCACAGATACGCAGTATTTT. This codes for CASSLRSSGSTDTQYF. This chain connects TRBV5-1 to TRBJ2-3; 7 nucleotides line up with TRBD2. Trimming cost V 1 base and J 0 bases; bases outside gene matches: 5. The CDR3 is 16 residues long. In germline, CDR1 is SGHRS, CDR2 YFSETQ.

Only a few counts were recorded for this clonotype. The genes are TRBV20-1 and TRBJ1-1, with TRBD1 matching over 9 bases. Germline V CDR1 and CDR2: DFQATT, SNEGSKA (reference sequence). Trimming cost V 0 bases and J 3 bases; bases outside gene matches: 5. The CDR3 covers 15 residues. The DNA for the CDR3 is TGCAGTGCTAGAGAGACAGGGGGGGCGGACACTGAAGCTTTCTTT. Protein: CSARETGGADTEAFF.

This clonotype was seen a handful of times. The chain is built from TRBV11-3 and TRBJ2-2, with D perhaps TRBD1 or TRBD2 (5 bases each). The germline V and J ends were trimmed by 6 bases and 6 bases, with 11 bases remaining between them. The CDR3 spans 13 residues. CDR1 and CDR2 from the germline V gene are SGHNT and YENEEA. CDR3 sequence: CASRGELAGELFF. CDR3 coding DNA: TGTGCCAGCAGGGGGGAACTGGCCGGGGAGCTGTTTTTT.

The V call is TRBV7-9, the J call TRBJ2-5; D gene ambiguous. CDR3 length equals 12 residues. V gave up 5 bases and J gave up 5 bases, with 9 bases separating them. The germline V gene has CDR1 SEHNR and CDR2 FQNEAQ (reference sequence). CDR3 residues: CASSPGPETQYF. CDR3 nucleotide sequence: TGTGCCAGCAGCCCTGGCCCCGAGACCCAGTACTTC.

This rearrangement joins TRBV6-2 or TRBV6-3 to TRBJ2-7, with 7 bases that match TRBD1. Unmatched junction bases numbered 4, after V lost 8 bases and J lost 3 bases. This CDR3 region has 12 residues. Germline values: CDR1 MNHEY, CDR2 SVGEGT. CDR3 in amino acids: CASGGQHYEQYV. The CDR3 coding sequence is TGTGCCAGCGGGGGACAGCACTACGAGCAGTACGTC.

This clonotype turned up a few times. CDR3 bases: TGTGCCACCAGCCCCCGTCGGACAACACAGGGCCCAGATACGCAGTATTTT. As protein: CATSPRRTTQGPDTQYF. The rearrangement joins TRBV15 to TRBJ2-3; D perhaps matches TRBD1 (6 bases). Trimming removed 5 bases at V and 4 bases at J, with 22 bases between. The germline gives CDR1 LNHNV, CDR2 YYDKDF (reference sequence). The CDR3 length is 17 residues.

This clonotype was counted at least ten times. Germline and junction disagree at one end, which may indicate a read error. This chain links TRBV5-1 with TRBJ2-3, with TRBD2 matching 9 bases. CDR3 length equals 17 residues. In germline, CDR1 is SGHRS, CDR2 YFSETQ. This CDR3 is CASSLDLSGAGTSTDSF. DNA of the CDR3: TGCGCCAGCAGCTTGGATCTTTCTGGCGCGGGGACTAGCACAGATAGTTTT.

This clonotype was counted many times. The rearrangement uses TRBV10-3 and TRBJ2-3, with 13 bases that match TRBD2. The CDR3 is 18 residues long. Per the germline V gene, CDR1 is ENHRY and CDR2 is SYGVKD. The J segment lost 5 bases and the V segment lost 3 bases, leaving 11 bases of the junction unmatched. Written as DNA, the CDR3 is TGTGCCATCAGTGATCACGGACTAGCGGGGGCCGGGGGAGATACGCAGTATTTT. Its translation is CAISDHGLAGAGGDTQYF.

The chain joins TRBV27 to TRBJ2-1, with 10 bases that match TRBD1. Germline V CDR1 and CDR2: MNHEY, SMNVEV (reference sequence). J lost 5 bases, V lost 5 bases, and 6 bases had no gene match. The CDR3 has 15 amino acids. The CDR3 is CASSQGTGANNEQFF. The CDR3, as DNA: TGTGCCAGCAGTCAGGGGACAGGGGCAAACAATGAGCAGTTCTTC.

The sample holds a few counts of this clonotype. The chain has TRBV6-5 and TRBJ2-5, with 7 bases lining up with TRBD1. This CDR3 region has 14 residues. Germline-derived CDR1 and CDR2 are MNHEY and SVGAGI. After removal of 2 bases from V and 3 bases from J, the junction contained 3 bases not matched to a gene. CDR3 sequence: CASSYVQGEETQYF. Written as DNA, the CDR3 is TGTGCCAGCAGTTACGTGCAGGGGGAAGAGACCCAGTACTTC.

This clonotype was recorded a few times. The V call is TRBV7-2, the J call TRBJ2-3; TRBD1 agrees at 9 bases. The J segment lost 7 bases and the V segment lost 5 bases, leaving 10 bases of the junction unmatched. The CDR3 covers 15 residues. Per germline, CDR1 SGHTA and CDR2 FQGNSA. The chain's CDR3 is CASSQPGQGMHTQYF. The CDR3 DNA follows: TGTGCCAGCAGCCAGCCGGGACAGGGTATGCATACGCAGTATTTT.

The genes are TRBV29-1 and TRBJ2-7; D not certain. The CDR3 is 13 amino acids. V was cut by 2 bases and J by 1 base, with 9 bases left in between. Germline V CDR1 and CDR2: SQVTM, ANQGSEA. CDR3 sequence (DNA): TGCAGCGTTGAAACGTTAGATTCCTACGAGCAGTACTTC. This codes for CSVETLDSYEQYF.

The DNA for the CDR3 is TGCGCCAGCAGCCTGGGGCACAGGGAGAAGAACACTGAAGCTTTCTTT. Residues: CASSLGHREKNTEAFF. The chain uses TRBV4-3 and TRBJ1-1; D might be TRBD1 (6 bases). Germline values: CDR1 LGHNA, CDR2 YSLEER. This CDR3 has 16 amino acids. V lost 4 bases and J 1 base, leaving 16 bases between the germline ends.

This clonotype has just a few counts. This chain uses TRBV7-6 with TRBJ1-5, with D possibly being TRBD1 (5 bases). CDR3 length: 15 residues. With 3 bases removed from V and 3 bases from J, the gap between germline ends came to 12 bases. Looked up from germline, CDR1 is SGHVS and CDR2 is FNYEAQ. The CDR3 DNA reads as TGTGCCAGCAGCTTTGGGGACGGGACCAATCAGCCCCAGCATTTT. Protein: CASSFGDGTNQPQHF.

In this sample, this clonotype turned up a few times. This chain uses TRBV4-1 with TRBJ1-5; 8 bases match TRBD1. V dropped 4 bases and J dropped 4; count of bases not matched to a gene: 6. The CDR3 extends over 15 amino acids. Germline lookup yields CDR1 MGHRA and CDR2 YSYEKL. CDR3 in amino acids: CASSRHQGANQPQHF. The DNA for the CDR3 is TGCGCCAGCAGCCGGCACCAGGGGGCTAATCAGCCCCAGCATTTT.

In its sample, this clonotype was seen many times. The rearrangement links TRBV6-2 or TRBV6-3 to TRBJ1-1; D perhaps matches TRBD1 (5 bases). V was pared by 5 bases and J by 0 bases, with 16 bases between. Looked up from germline, CDR1 is MNHEY and CDR2 is SVGEGT. There are 16 residues in the CDR3. CDR3 DNA sequence: TGTGCCAGCAGTCCCCGCTGGGGCAGCATGAACACTGAAGCTTTCTTT. Its protein is CASSPRWGSMNTEAFF.

This clonotype has a count of ten or more. The genes are TRBV30 and TRBJ2-5; possibly TRBD1 for D (6 bases). The CDR3 runs to 16 residues. From germline, CDR1 is GTSNPN and CDR2 SVGIG (reference sequence). Trimming removed 2 bases at V and 0 bases at J, with 16 bases between. Here the CDR3 reads CAWSSRDTPYQETQYF. In DNA form, the CDR3 reads TGTGCCTGGAGTTCCCGGGACACCCCGTACCAAGAGACCCAGTACTTC. The full variable domain, with the rest looked up from reference TRBV30 and TRBJ2-5, is SQTIHQWPATLVQPVGSPLSLECTVEGTSNPNLYWYRQAAGRGLQLLFYSVGIGQISSEVPQNLSASRPQDRQFILSSKKLLLSDSGFYLCAWSSRDTPYQETQYFGPGTRLLVL.

The V and J genes are TRBV5-7 and TRBJ2-6; 10 nucleotides align to TRBD2. TRBV5-7 is classed as an ORF, of uncertain function. V was clipped by 4 bases and J by 0 bases; unmatched bases: 16. The CDR3 spans 21 residues. CDR3 bases: TGTGCCAGCAGCATCTTTAGCCGCTCATTAGCGGGGGGCTCTGGGGCCAACGTCCTGACTTTC. Amino acids: CASSIFSRSLAGGSGANVLTF.